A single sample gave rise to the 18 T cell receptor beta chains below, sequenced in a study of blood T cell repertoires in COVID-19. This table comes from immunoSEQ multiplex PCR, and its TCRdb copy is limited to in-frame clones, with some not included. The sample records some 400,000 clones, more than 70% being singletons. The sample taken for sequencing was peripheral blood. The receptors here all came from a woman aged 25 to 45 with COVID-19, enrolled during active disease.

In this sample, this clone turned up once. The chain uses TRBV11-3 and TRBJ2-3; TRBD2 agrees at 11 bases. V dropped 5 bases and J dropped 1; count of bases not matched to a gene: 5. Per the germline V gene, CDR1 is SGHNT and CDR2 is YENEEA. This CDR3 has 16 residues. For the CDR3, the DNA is TGTGCCAGCAGCCCCGGGACTAGCGGAGGCACAGATACGCAGTATTTT. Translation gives CASSPGTSGGTDTQYF. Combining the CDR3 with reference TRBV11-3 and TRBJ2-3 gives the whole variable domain EAGVVQSPRYKIIEKKQPVAFWCNPISGHNTLYWYLQNLGQGPELLIRYENEEAVDDSQLPKDRFSAERLKGVDSTLKIQPAELGDSAVYLCASSPGTSGGTDTQYFGPGTRLTVL.

The DNA of the CDR3 is TGTGCCAGCAACTCCCTCAGACTTAGCACAGATACGCAGTATTTT. Protein sequence: CASNSLRLSTDTQYF. The chain is built from TRBV13 and TRBJ2-3; D call uncertain. Trimming cost V 7 bases and J 0 bases, with 14 bases left between them. The CDR3 contains 15 residues. The germline V gene encodes CDR1 PRHDT and CDR2 FYEKMQ (reference sequence). Full variable domain (missing parts from reference TRBV13 and TRBJ2-3): AAGVIQSPRHLIKEKRETATLKCYPIPRHDTVYWYQQGPGQDPQFLISFYEKMQSDKGSIPDRFSAQQFSDYHSELNMSSLELGDSALYFCASNSLRLSTDTQYFGPGTRLTVL.

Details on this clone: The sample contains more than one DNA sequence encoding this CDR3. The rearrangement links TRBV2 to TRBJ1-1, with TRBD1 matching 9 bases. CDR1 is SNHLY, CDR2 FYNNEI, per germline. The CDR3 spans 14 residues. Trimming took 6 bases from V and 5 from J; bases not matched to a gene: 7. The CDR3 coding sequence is TGTGCCAGCAGAGAGACAGGGGGGAGGACTGAAGCTTTCTTT. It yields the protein CASRETGGRTEAFF.

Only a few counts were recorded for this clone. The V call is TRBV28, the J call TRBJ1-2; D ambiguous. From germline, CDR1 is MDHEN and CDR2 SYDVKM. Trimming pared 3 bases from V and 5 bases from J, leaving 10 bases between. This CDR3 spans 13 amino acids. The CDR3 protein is CASSFPGIYGYTF. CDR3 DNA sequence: TGTGCCAGCAGTTTTCCGGGGATTTATGGCTACACCTTC.

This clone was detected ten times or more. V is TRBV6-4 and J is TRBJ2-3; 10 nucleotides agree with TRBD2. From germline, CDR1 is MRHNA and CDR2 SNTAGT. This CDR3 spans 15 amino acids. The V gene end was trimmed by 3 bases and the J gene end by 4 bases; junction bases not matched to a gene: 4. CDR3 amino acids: CASSETSGTPDTQYF. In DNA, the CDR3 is TGTGCCAGCAGTGAAACTAGCGGGACCCCAGATACGCAGTATTTT.

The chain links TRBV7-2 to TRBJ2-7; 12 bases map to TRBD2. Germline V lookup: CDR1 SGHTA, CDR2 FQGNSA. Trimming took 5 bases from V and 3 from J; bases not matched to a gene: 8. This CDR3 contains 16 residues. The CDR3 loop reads CASSLGSSGRVYEQYF. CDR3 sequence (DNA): TGTGCCAGCAGCCTAGGCTCTAGCGGGAGGGTCTACGAGCAGTACTTC.

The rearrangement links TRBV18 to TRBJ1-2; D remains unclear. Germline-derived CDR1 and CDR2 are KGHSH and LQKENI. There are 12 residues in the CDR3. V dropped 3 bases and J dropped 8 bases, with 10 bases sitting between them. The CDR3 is CASSPRGLGYTF. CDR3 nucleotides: TGTGCCAGCTCACCCCGAGGCCTCGGCTACACCTTC.

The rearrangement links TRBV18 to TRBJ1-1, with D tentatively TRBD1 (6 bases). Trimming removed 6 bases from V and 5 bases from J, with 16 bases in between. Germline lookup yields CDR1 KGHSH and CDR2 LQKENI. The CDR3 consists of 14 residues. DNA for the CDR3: TGTGCCAGCTCGCCGACAGGAATCAGGACTGAAGCTTTCTTT. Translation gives CASSPTGIRTEAFF.

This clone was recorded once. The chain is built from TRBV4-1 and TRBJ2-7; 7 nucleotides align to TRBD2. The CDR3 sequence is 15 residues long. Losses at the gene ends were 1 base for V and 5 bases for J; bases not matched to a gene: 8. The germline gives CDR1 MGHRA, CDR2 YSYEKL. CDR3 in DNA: TGCGCCAGCAGCCAAGCCTCCGGGGCGGGGGACGAGCAGTACTTC. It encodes CASSQASGAGDEQYF.

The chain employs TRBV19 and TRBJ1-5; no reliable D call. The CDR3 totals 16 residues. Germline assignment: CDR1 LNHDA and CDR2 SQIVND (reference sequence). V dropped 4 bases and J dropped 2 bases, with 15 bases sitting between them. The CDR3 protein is CASSTSRRPGNQPQHF. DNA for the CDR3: TGTGCCAGTAGTACCTCCAGGCGTCCGGGCAATCAGCCCCAGCATTTT.

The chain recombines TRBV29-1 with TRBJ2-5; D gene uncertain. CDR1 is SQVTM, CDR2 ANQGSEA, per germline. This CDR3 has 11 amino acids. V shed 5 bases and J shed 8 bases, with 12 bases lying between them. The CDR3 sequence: CSVQTGFTQYF. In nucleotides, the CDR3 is TGCAGCGTTCAGACTGGTTTTACCCAGTACTTC.

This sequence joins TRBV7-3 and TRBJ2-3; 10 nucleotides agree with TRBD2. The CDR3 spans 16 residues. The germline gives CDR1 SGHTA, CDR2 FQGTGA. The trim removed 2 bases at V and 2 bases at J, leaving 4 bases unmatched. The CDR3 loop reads CASSLRLAGPTDTQYF. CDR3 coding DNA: TGTGCCAGCAGCTTACGACTAGCGGGCCCCACAGATACGCAGTATTTT.

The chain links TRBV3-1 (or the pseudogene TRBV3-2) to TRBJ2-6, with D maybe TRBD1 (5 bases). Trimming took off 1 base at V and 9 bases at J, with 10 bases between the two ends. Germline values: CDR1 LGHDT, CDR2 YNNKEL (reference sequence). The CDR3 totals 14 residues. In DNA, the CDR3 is TGTGCCAGCAGCCAAGGACAGTTCTACAACGTCCTGACTTTC. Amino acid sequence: CASSQGQFYNVLTF.

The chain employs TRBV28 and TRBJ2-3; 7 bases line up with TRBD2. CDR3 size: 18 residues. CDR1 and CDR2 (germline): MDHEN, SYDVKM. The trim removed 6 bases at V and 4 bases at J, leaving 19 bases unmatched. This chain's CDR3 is CASSPLGAGGSSADTQYF. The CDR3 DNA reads TGTGCCAGCAGCCCTCTCGGAGCGGGCGGGAGCTCGGCAGATACGCAGTATTTT.

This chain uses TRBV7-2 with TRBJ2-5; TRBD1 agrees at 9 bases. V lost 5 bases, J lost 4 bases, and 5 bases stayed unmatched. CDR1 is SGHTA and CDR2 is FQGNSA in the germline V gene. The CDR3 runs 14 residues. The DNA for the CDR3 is TGTGCCAGCAGCACGGACAGGGGAGGAGAGACCCAGTACTTC. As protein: CASSTDRGGETQYF.

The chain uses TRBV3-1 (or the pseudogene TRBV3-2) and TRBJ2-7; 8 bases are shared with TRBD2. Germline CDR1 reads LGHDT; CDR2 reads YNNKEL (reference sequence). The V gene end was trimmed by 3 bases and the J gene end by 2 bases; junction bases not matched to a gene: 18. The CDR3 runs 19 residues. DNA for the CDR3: TGTGCCAGCAGCCAGCATCAACCCGGAAGCGGGAGCCCTCCCTACGAGCAGTACTTC. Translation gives CASSQHQPGSGSPPYEQYF.

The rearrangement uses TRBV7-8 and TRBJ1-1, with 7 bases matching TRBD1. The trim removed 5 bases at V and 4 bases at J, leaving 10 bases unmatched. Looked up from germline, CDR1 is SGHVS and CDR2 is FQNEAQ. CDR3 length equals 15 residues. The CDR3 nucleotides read TGTGCCAGCAGCGGCTGGGACAGAGAGGGCACTGAAGCTTTCTTT. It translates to CASSGWDREGTEAFF. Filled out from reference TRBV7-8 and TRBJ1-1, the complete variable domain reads GAGVSQSPRYKVAKRGQDVALRCDPISGHVSLFWYQQALGQGPEFLTYFQNEAQLDKSGLPSDRFFAERPEGSVSTLKIQRTQQEDSAVYLCASSGWDREGTEAFFGQGTRLTVV.

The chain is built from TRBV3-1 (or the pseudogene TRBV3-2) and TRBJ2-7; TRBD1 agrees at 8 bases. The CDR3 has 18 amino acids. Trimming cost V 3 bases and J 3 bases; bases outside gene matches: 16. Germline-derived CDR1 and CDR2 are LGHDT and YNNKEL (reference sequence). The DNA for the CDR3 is TGTGCCAGCAGCCAGCGTATTCCTTCGGGACAGGAGGGCTACGAGCAGTACTTC. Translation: CASSQRIPSGQEGYEQYF.